Listed below are T cell receptor beta chains from one sample, sequenced in a study of T cells in Graves' hyperthyroidism and ophthalmopathy. TCRdb re-called the multiplex PCR reads through MiXCR, storing one row per CDR3 protein. Among fewer than 350,000 distinct CDR3 sequences listed, roughly an eighth were seen once. Source material: blood. These receptor sequences come from a woman between 40 and 50 years old with Graves' hyperthyroidism. CDR3s include the opening cysteine and the closing phenylalanine or tryptophan. The D gene is left open where the match is weak. Not every row has a clone size; where given, it reads once, few, many or a size class.

j_call v_call clone_size d_call cdr3_nt cdr3_aa
TRBJ2-7 TRBV6-5 many TRBD1 TGTGCCAGCAGTTACGACAGGGGAAACGAGCAGTACTTC CASSYDRGNEQYF
TRBJ2-1 TRBV2 once TRBD2 TGTGCCAGCAGTCCAGGGGTAGCGGGAGGTTCGGTGCAGTTCTTC CASSPGVAGGSVQFF
TRBJ2-3 TRBV24-1 few TRBD2 TGTGCCACCAGTGATGTGGGGAGGGCCACAGATACGCAGTATTTT CATSDVGRATDTQYF
TRBJ1-3 TRBV27 many - TGTGCCAGCAGTTTATCGACAGGACCTGGAAACACCATATATTTT CASSLSTGPGNTIYF
TRBJ2-3 TRBV7-9 few TRBD1 TGTGCCAGCAGCGAACAGGGGAACACAGATACGCAGTATTTT CASSEQGNTDTQYF
TRBJ1-1 TRBV6-1 many TRBD1 TGTGCCAGCAGTGAAGTGTCCGGACAGGGGAACACTGAAGCTTTCTTT CASSEVSGQGNTEAFF
TRBJ2-5 TRBV29-1 - - TGCAGCGTTGATTCTGGGACCAAAGAGACCCAGTACTTC CSVDSGTKETQYF
TRBJ2-7 TRBV28 many TRBD1 TGTGCCAGCAGTCTAGCCGGGACAGAAGCCTACGAGCAGTACTTC CASSLAGTEAYEQYF
TRBJ1-2 TRBV5-1 few TRBD1 TGCGCCAGCAGCCAGGGACAGCCTAACTATGGCTACACCTTC CASSQGQPNYGYTF
TRBJ1-3 TRBV6-1 - - TGTGCCAGCAGTGAAGAAAGAGGAAACACCATATATTTT CASSEERGNTIYF
TRBJ2-1 TRBV28 - TRBD2 TGTGCCAGCAGTTTCTTAGCGGGAGGGCCGACCAATGAGCAGTTCTTC CASSFLAGGPTNEQFF
TRBJ1-6 TRBV14 many - TGTGCCAGCAGCCATTTGGGGGGTGTAAAGAATTCACCCCTCCACTTT CASSHLGGVKNSPLHF
TRBJ1-4 TRBV2 many TRBD1 TGTGCCAGCAGTGTGAACAGGGGTGGGAATGAAAAACTGTTTTTT CASSVNRGGNEKLFF
TRBJ2-1 TRBV2 many - TGTGCCAGCTTACGAGGGGGAGACCCCTACAATGAGCAGTTCTTC CASLRGGDPYNEQFF
TRBJ2-6 TRBV6-1 - TRBD1 TGTGCCAGCACCGCAGGACAGGTTACATCCTCTGGGGCCAACGTCCTGACTTTC CASTAGQVTSSGANVLTF
TRBJ2-5 TRBV28 many TRBD2 TGTGCCAGCGAACTAGCGGGGACTAACCAAGAGACCCAGTACTTC CASELAGTNQETQYF
TRBJ1-4 TRBV2 many - TGTGCCAGCAGTGAAGGGAAGAAACTGTTTTTT CASSEGKKLFF
TRBJ1-1 TRBV12-3/TRBV12-4 many - TGTGCCAGCACCACTTCACGGGGGCGTCGGGGGAGGGGCGCTGAAGCTTTCTTT CASTTSRGRRGRGAEAFF
TRBJ2-3 TRBV12-3/TRBV12-4 many - TGTGCCAGCAGTCAGCAGGGGGAGGGCTCAGATACGCAGTATTTT CASSQQGEGSDTQYF
TRBJ1-1 TRBV19 many - TGTGCCAGTAGTATTTGGAGAGACAGGAACACTGAAGCTTTCTTT CASSIWRDRNTEAFF
TRBJ1-2 TRBV28 many TRBD1 TGTGCCAGCAGCTCTACACAGGGGGAAGGCTACACCTTC CASSSTQGEGYTF
TRBJ1-3 TRBV28 - - TGTGCCAGCAGTTTCCAAGGATCTGGAAACACCATATATTTT CASSFQGSGNTIYF
TRBJ2-2 TRBV6-1 few TRBD2 TGTGCCAGCAGTCCTCTGGCGGGAGGGCCAGGGACCGGGGAGCTGTTTTTT CASSPLAGGPGTGELFF
TRBJ1-5 TRBV12-3/TRBV12-4 - TRBD1 TGTGCCAGCAGTCCGACAGGGGGGACAGACAGCAATCAGCCCCAGCATTTT CASSPTGGTDSNQPQHF
TRBJ2-6 TRBV2 many - TGTGCCAGCAGTGAAACAGGGAAAGGATCTGGGGCCAACGTCCTGACTTTC CASSETGKGSGANVLTF
TRBJ1-2 TRBV4-1 many - TGCGCCAGCAGCCAAGATGCGGGCTATGGCTACACCTTC CASSQDAGYGYTF
TRBJ2-7 TRBV12-3/TRBV12-4 - - TGTGCCAGCAGCCGGGGCCATACCACCTCCTACGAGCAGTACTTC CASSRGHTTSYEQYF
TRBJ1-2 TRBV12-3/TRBV12-4 many - TGTGCCAGCAGTTTGAGAGGGGCGCAAGGCTACACCTTC CASSLRGAQGYTF
TRBJ2-2 TRBV2 many - TGTGCCAGCAAGAAGGGAACGGCGGCCGGGGAGCTGTTTTTT CASKKGTAAGELFF
TRBJ2-4 TRBV5-4 - - TGTGCCAGCAGCTACGCCTGGGAGAACATTCAGTACTTC CASSYAWENIQYF
TRBJ1-6 TRBV2 many - TGTGCCAGCAGCTCCTCCCCTTCACCCCTCCACTTT CASSSSPSPLHF
TRBJ2-7 TRBV24-1 - - TGTGCCACCAGTGAGGGCGGCAGCCCGGACTACGAGCAGTACTTC CATSEGGSPDYEQYF
TRBJ2-3 TRBV6-8 few - TGTGCCAGCATTAAGGGGGAGTATCAGCAGTATTTT CASIKGEYQQYF
TRBJ2-7 TRBV5-1 - - TGCGCCAGCAGCTTGTGGGTGACTACCTACGAGCAGTACTTC CASSLWVTTYEQYF
TRBJ2-1 TRBV27 - TRBD2 TGTGCCAGCAGTTTCATCATAGGGACTAGCGGCAGCAATGAGCAGTTCTTC CASSFIIGTSGSNEQFF
TRBJ2-1 TRBV13 many - TGTGCCAGCAGCCGGGGCGACGGGAGTGTCGGAGATGAGCAGTTCTTC CASSRGDGSVGDEQFF
TRBJ1-5 TRBV12-3/TRBV12-4 many - TGTGCCAGCAGTTTGTACGGGGAGGATCAGCCCCAGCATTTT CASSLYGEDQPQHF
TRBJ2-1 TRBV10-3 - - TGTGCCATCAGGAGGGACTTCAATCCCAATGAGCAGCTCTTC CAIRRDFNPNEQLF
TRBJ1-4 TRBV30 many TRBD1 TGTGCCTGGAGGACAGGGAAGGTGACATATGAAAAACTGTTTTTT CAWRTGKVTYEKLFF
TRBJ1-2 TRBV7-9 - - TGTGCCAGCAGCCGAGCCGGGGAAAATCCTAACTATGGCTACACCTTC CASSRAGENPNYGYTF
TRBJ1-6 TRBV12-3/TRBV12-4 many TRBD1 TGTGCCAGCAGGAAACAGGGGACAGGCTATAATTCACCCCTCCACTTT CASRKQGTGYNSPLHF
TRBJ1-1 TRBV7-9 few - TGTGCCAGCAGCTTAAATGGAGTGACTGAAGCTTTCTTT CASSLNGVTEAFF
TRBJ1-1 TRBV25-1 many - TGTGCCAGCAGTGATCTTTGGGGGGTAGCTTTCTTT CASSDLWGVAFF
TRBJ1-6 TRBV20-1 many TRBD1 TGCAGTGGTAGACGGACAGGGGATTCACCCCTCCACTTT CSGRRTGDSPLHF
TRBJ2-3 TRBV6-1 - TRBD1 TGTGCCAGCAGTTATTGGGATCAGAGACAGGGGCCTACACCATACACAGATACGCAGTATTTT CASSYWDQRQGPTPYTDTQYF
TRBJ1-2 TRBV20-1 many - TGCAGTGCTAGGAACCAGACGGTCTCTGGCTACACCTTC CSARNQTVSGYTF
TRBJ1-3 TRBV6-1 - TRBD1 TGTGCCAGCACCAGGACAGGGGCTGGAAACACCATATATTTT CASTRTGAGNTIYF
TRBJ2-2 TRBV28 many - TGTGCCAGCAGTTTATTCCGGGAGCTGTTTTTT CASSLFRELFF
TRBJ1-1 TRBV13 many - TGTGCCAGCAGCAGAGAAGGGGGGCGCGTCACTGAAGCTTTCTTT CASSREGGRVTEAFF
TRBJ2-1 TRBV7-7 few TRBD1 TGTGCTAGCAGCCCAGGGGGCACTCCCTACAATGAGCAGTTCTTC CASSPGGTPYNEQFF
TRBJ2-7 TRBV28 many TRBD2 TGTGCCAGCAGAACTCCTAGCGGGAATCGCTACGAGCAGTACTTC CASRTPSGNRYEQYF